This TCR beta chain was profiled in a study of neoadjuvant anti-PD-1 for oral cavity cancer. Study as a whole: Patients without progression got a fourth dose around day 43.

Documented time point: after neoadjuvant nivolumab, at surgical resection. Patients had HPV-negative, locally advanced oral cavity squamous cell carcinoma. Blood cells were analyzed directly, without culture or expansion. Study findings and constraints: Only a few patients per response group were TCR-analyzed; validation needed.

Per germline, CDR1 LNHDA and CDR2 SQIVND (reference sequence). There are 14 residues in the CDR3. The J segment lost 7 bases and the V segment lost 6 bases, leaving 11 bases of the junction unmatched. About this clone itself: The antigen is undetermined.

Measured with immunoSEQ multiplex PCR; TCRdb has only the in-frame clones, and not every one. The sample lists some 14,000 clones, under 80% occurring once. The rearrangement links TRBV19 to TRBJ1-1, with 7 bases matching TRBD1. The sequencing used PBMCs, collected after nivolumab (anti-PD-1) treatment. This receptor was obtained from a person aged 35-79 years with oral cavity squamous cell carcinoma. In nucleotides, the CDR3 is TGTGCCAGTAGCGACAGGGTTGGTCAAAGTGAAGCTTTCTTT. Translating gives CASSDRVGQSEAFF.